These 27 T cell receptor beta chains share one sample of origin, sequenced in a study of blood T cell repertoires in COVID-19. Assay: immunoSEQ multiplex PCR; the TCRdb copy retains only in-frame clones and omits some. The top ten clones hold roughly 3% of a sample with 200,000 to 300,000 clones, approximately 90% of them seen once. Material: peripheral blood. The receptors originated from a young man with active or convalescent COVID-19.

This sequence joins TRBV4-2 and TRBJ2-1; 7 bases map to TRBD1. With V trimmed by 3 bases and J by 7 bases, 9 bases remained unmatched. Germline V gene sequence: CDR1 LGHNA, CDR2 YNFKEQ. The length of the CDR3 is 15 residues. This CDR3 is CASSQYWDSSNEQFF. CDR3 DNA: TGTGCCAGCAGCCAGTATTGGGACAGCTCGAATGAGCAGTTCTTC.

The chain links TRBV10-3 to TRBJ2-1, with 10 bases fitting TRBD2. With V trimmed by 8 bases and J by 4 bases, 5 bases remained unmatched. From germline, CDR1 is ENHRY and CDR2 SYGVKD. The CDR3 is 14 amino acids. CDR3 DNA: TGTGCCATCGAGGTAGCGGGAGGTTACAATGAGCAGTTCTTC. Translated: CAIEVAGGYNEQFF.

This clone is a singleton in its sample. The chain uses TRBV27 and TRBJ2-7, with a tentative D call TRBD1 (5 bases). CDR1 is MNHEY and CDR2 is SMNVEV in the germline V gene (reference sequence). This CDR3 comprises 12 residues. V lost 6 bases to trimming and J lost 6 bases, with 12 bases between them. Here the CDR3 reads CASRKGLSEQYF. CDR3 DNA: TGTGCCAGCAGGAAGGGGCTGAGCGAGCAGTACTTC.

This sequence joins TRBV27 and TRBJ2-7, with 15 nucleotides matching TRBD2. The CDR3 length is 14 residues. J gave up 7 bases and V 6 bases, and 4 bases lay outside the gene matches. The germline V gene encodes CDR1 MNHEY and CDR2 SMNVEV (reference sequence). The CDR3 spells CASSWTSGRGEQYF. The CDR3 nucleotides are TGTGCCAGCAGCTGGACTAGCGGGAGGGGGGAGCAGTACTTC.

V gene TRBV4-1 combines with J gene TRBJ2-1; the match to TRBD2 covers 10 bases. This CDR3 spans 16 amino acids. After removal of 0 bases from V and 4 bases from J, the junction contained 3 bases not matched to a gene. Looked up from germline, CDR1 is MGHRA and CDR2 is YSYEKL. Written as DNA, the CDR3 is TGCGCCAGCAGCCAAGACGAAGCGGGAGGGTACAATGAGCAGTTCTTC. Translation gives CASSQDEAGGYNEQFF.

V gene TRBV9 combines with J gene TRBJ1-2; 8 bases map to TRBD1. Germline loops: CDR1 SGDLS, CDR2 YYNGEE. CDR3 length: 18 residues. The V segment lost 2 bases and the J segment 7 bases; nucleotides outside the gene matches: 19. CDR3 coding DNA: TGTGCCAGCAGCGTCCGTCCCGGGACAGGTTTCACACCCTCTGGCTACACCTTC. Its translation is CASSVRPGTGFTPSGYTF.

The V and J genes are TRBV7-9 and TRBJ2-3, with 8 bases lining up with TRBD2. Germline values: CDR1 SEHNR, CDR2 FQNEAQ (reference sequence). CDR3 length equals 15 residues. After removal of 5 bases from V and 0 bases from J, the junction contained 4 bases not matched to a gene. This CDR3 is CASSPRGGSTDTQYF. CDR3 DNA: TGTGCCAGCAGCCCACGGGGGGGCAGCACAGATACGCAGTATTTT.

The genes are TRBV4-2 and TRBJ2-5; D may be TRBD2 (6 bases). This CDR3 has 14 residues. V gave up 2 bases and J gave up 3 bases, with 10 bases separating them. Germline assignment: CDR1 LGHNA and CDR2 YNFKEQ. The CDR3 DNA reads as TGTGCCAGCAGCCAATCACCGGGAGAAGAGACCCAGTACTTC. It specifies CASSQSPGEETQYF.

The rearrangement joins TRBV24-1 to TRBJ2-1, with 9 nucleotides matching TRBD2. Germline assignment: CDR1 KGHDR and CDR2 SFDVKD. The CDR3 is made up of 16 amino acids. V lost 4 bases, J lost 0 bases, and 3 bases stayed unmatched. The DNA of the CDR3 is TGTGCCACCAGTGACAGTAGCGGGAGCTCCTACAATGAGCAGTTCTTC. Its protein product is CATSDSSGSSYNEQFF.

V usage is TRBV21-1 and J usage is TRBJ2-3; TRBD2, the table's D call, lacks a check against the DNA. TRBV21-1 constitutes a pseudogene. The CDR3 extends over 21 amino acids. CDR3 bases: TGTGCCAGCAGCAAAGGATGGAGCGGGAGAGGGGCGGGGGAGAGCACAGATACGCAGTATTTT. It is translated as CASSKGWSGRGAGESTDTQYF.

The gene calls are TRBV11-2 and TRBJ2-3; a possible D gene is TRBD1 (6 bases). V was cut by 4 bases and J by 0 bases, with 14 bases left in between. This CDR3 has 16 amino acids. The germline V gene encodes CDR1 SGHAT and CDR2 FQNNGV. The chain's CDR3 is CASSWGPGPSTDTQYF. The CDR3 DNA follows: TGTGCCAGCAGCTGGGGGCCGGGACCCAGCACAGATACGCAGTATTTT. Looking up the rest from reference TRBV11-2 and TRBJ2-3 gives the full variable domain: EAGVAQSPRYKIIEKRQSVAFWCNPISGHATLYWYQQILGQGPKLLIQFQNNGVVDDSQLPKDRFSAERLKGVDSTLKIQPAKLEDSAVYLCASSWGPGPSTDTQYFGPGTRLTVL.

The V gene is TRBV30, the J gene TRBJ1-2; possibly TRBD1 for D (5 bases). Trimming removed 3 bases from V and 0 bases from J, with 11 bases in between. CDR1 and CDR2 (germline): GTSNPN, SVGIG (reference sequence). The CDR3 is 14 residues long. The CDR3 protein is CAWRAGTTNYGYTF. As DNA, the CDR3 is TGTGCCTGGAGGGCAGGGACTACTAACTATGGCTACACCTTC.

The chain recombines TRBV7-2 with TRBJ1-1, with TRBD1 identical over 9 bases. The CDR3 is 14 amino acids. The V and J ends lost 3 bases and 4 bases, in that order; junction bases with no gene match: 3. Germline V gene sequence: CDR1 SGHTA, CDR2 FQGNSA. The CDR3, as DNA: TGTGCCAGCAGCTTGGGGACAGGGACCACTGAAGCTTTCTTT. Encoded protein: CASSLGTGTTEAFF. Complete variable domain (other parts from reference TRBV7-2 and TRBJ1-1): GAGVSQSPSNKVTEKGKDVELRCDPISGHTALYWYRQSLGQGLEFLIYFQGNSAPDKSGLPSDRFSAERTGGSVSTLTIQRTQQEDSAVYLCASSLGTGTTEAFFGQGTRLTVV.

This clone was recorded a few times. This chain joins TRBV7-2 and TRBJ1-3; 9 nucleotides align to TRBD1. In germline, CDR1 is SGHTA, CDR2 FQGNSA. This CDR3 has 17 residues. The trim removed 1 base at V and 4 bases at J, leaving 8 bases unmatched. CDR3 DNA: TGTGCCAGCAGCTTAGGCGGGACAGGGCTTTCAGGAAACACCATATATTTT. Translation: CASSLGGTGLSGNTIYF.

The chain couples TRBV28 to TRBJ1-2, with TRBD1 matching 7 bases. Looked up from germline, CDR1 is MDHEN and CDR2 is SYDVKM. CDR3 length equals 11 residues. After removal of 5 bases from V and 7 bases from J, the junction contained 1 base not matched to a gene. The CDR3 sequence: CASSDRAGYTF. The CDR3 DNA reads TGTGCCAGCAGTGACAGGGCTGGCTACACCTTC.

The rearrangement joins TRBV29-1 to TRBJ2-3, with 10 bases identical to TRBD2. The CDR3 is 14 amino acids. Losses at the gene ends were 7 bases for V and 0 bases for J; bases not matched to a gene: 4. Germline-derived CDR1 and CDR2 are SQVTM and ANQGSEA. DNA of the CDR3: TGCAGCGCTAAAGCGGGGGGGAGCACAGATACGCAGTATTTT. Translating gives CSAKAGGSTDTQYF.

DNA for the CDR3: TGTGCCAGCAGCGTCGGGACAGACACTGAAGCTTTCTTT. This translates into CASSVGTDTEAFF. The rearrangement links TRBV6-5 to TRBJ1-1; TRBD1 matches 7 bases. CDR3 size: 13 residues. With 6 bases clipped from V and 3 bases from J, the junction kept 4 bases outside the gene matches. Per the germline V gene, CDR1 is MNHEY and CDR2 is SVGAGI.

The V gene is TRBV7-2, the J gene TRBJ1-6; D may be TRBD1 (5 bases). Between the trimmed V and J ends, which lost 1 base and 4 bases, there was a span of 14 bases. Germline V gives CDR1 SGHTA, CDR2 FQGNSA. The CDR3 spans 17 residues. The CDR3 reads CASSLVSGVQYNSPLHF. The CDR3 nucleotides read TGTGCCAGCAGCTTAGTGTCGGGGGTTCAATATAATTCACCCCTCCACTTT. The full variable domain, in which reference TRBV7-2 and TRBJ1-6 provide the parts outside the CDR3, is GAGVSQSPSNKVTEKGKDVELRCDPISGHTALYWYRQSLGQGLEFLIYFQGNSAPDKSGLPSDRFSAERTGGSVSTLTIQRTQQEDSAVYLCASSLVSGVQYNSPLHFGNGTRLTVT.

The chain joins TRBV7-9 to TRBJ2-3, with 8 bases aligning to TRBD2. CDR3 length: 17 residues. From germline, CDR1 is SEHNR and CDR2 FQNEAQ (reference sequence). J was trimmed by 3 bases and V by 1 base; bases with no gene match: 9. DNA of the CDR3: TGTGCCAGCAGCTTAGGCAGTGTAAGCGGGAGTACAGATACGCAGTATTTT. It yields the protein CASSLGSVSGSTDTQYF.

The V call is TRBV7-9, the J call TRBJ2-7, with TRBD1 identical over 8 bases. CDR1 and CDR2 from the germline V gene are SEHNR and FQNEAQ (reference sequence). The CDR3 runs to 13 residues. The V segment lost 3 bases and the J segment 7 bases; nucleotides outside the gene matches: 5. CDR3 protein: CASSLAGGREQYF. The CDR3 coding sequence is TGTGCCAGCAGCTTGGCAGGGGGCAGGGAGCAGTACTTC.

The chain couples TRBV5-1 to TRBJ1-3; D might be TRBD1 (6 bases). Germline values: CDR1 SGHRS, CDR2 YFSETQ. The CDR3 is made up of 18 amino acids. V was clipped by 4 bases and J by 0 bases, with 20 bases between them. CDR3 sequence: CASSTGVTGRHSGNTIYF. The CDR3 DNA reads as TGCGCCAGCAGCACCGGGGTTACAGGGCGCCACTCTGGAAACACCATATATTTT.

Only one count was recorded for this clone. The V gene is TRBV2, the J gene TRBJ2-2; D is ambiguous. Trimming cost V 6 bases and J 0 bases, with 5 bases left between them. This CDR3 is 13 amino acids long. Germline loops: CDR1 SNHLY, CDR2 FYNNEI. The CDR3 DNA sequence: TGTGCCAGCAGAAACACGAACACCGGGGAGCTGTTTTTT. Its translation is CASRNTNTGELFF.

The V call is TRBV5-8, the J call TRBJ2-7, with D unresolved. The CDR3 is 12 residues long. With 5 bases removed from V and 4 bases from J, the gap between germline ends came to 10 bases. Per germline, CDR1 SGHTS and CDR2 YDEGEE. CDR3 amino acids: CASSRAYYEQYF. DNA for the CDR3: TGTGCCAGCAGTAGAGCTTATTACGAGCAGTACTTC.

As concerns this clone: Other nucleotide sequences from this sample produce the same CDR3. The rearrangement links TRBV5-1 to TRBJ1-1; 9 bases match TRBD1. V lost 3 bases and J lost 3; bases outside the gene matches: 3. Germline loops: CDR1 SGHRS, CDR2 YFSETQ. This CDR3 region has 14 residues. The CDR3 DNA reads TGCGCCAGCAGCTCGGGACAGGGAGACACTGAAGCTTTCTTT. As protein: CASSSGQGDTEAFF.

The CDR3 protein is CASSQGRGRGYTF. CDR3 nucleotide sequence: TGTGCCAGCAGCCAAGGCAGGGGGCGTGGCTACACCTTC. V is TRBV3-1 (or the pseudogene TRBV3-2) and J is TRBJ1-2; TRBD1 aligns across 8 bases. CDR1 and CDR2 (germline): LGHDT, YNNKEL (reference sequence). J lost 7 bases, V lost 1 base, and 2 bases had no gene match. There are 13 residues in the CDR3.

V gene TRBV7-9 combines with J gene TRBJ2-7, with D unresolved. The V gene lost 5 bases and the J gene lost 3 bases, with 8 bases spanning the gap. Germline CDR1 and CDR2: SEHNR and FQNEAQ (reference sequence). This CDR3 has 12 amino acids. CDR3 DNA sequence: TGTGCCAGCAGCCACGAGAGCTACGAGCAGTACTTC. Residues: CASSHESYEQYF.

The chain recombines TRBV11-2 with TRBJ1-1, with D perhaps matching TRBD1 (5 bases). Germline V lookup: CDR1 SGHAT, CDR2 FQNNGV. The V and J ends lost 6 bases and 4 bases respectively, with 12 bases between them. The CDR3 length is 13 residues. The CDR3 DNA sequence: TGTGCCAGCAGTTTCCGGGGGAGCACTGAAGCTTTCTTT. Protein sequence: CASSFRGSTEAFF. Drawing the rest from reference TRBV11-2 and TRBJ1-1, the complete variable domain is EAGVAQSPRYKIIEKRQSVAFWCNPISGHATLYWYQQILGQGPKLLIQFQNNGVVDDSQLPKDRFSAERLKGVDSTLKIQPAKLEDSAVYLCASSFRGSTEAFFGQGTRLTVV.